Below, one T cell receptor beta chain is given with its context. Its antigen is currently unknown. In germline, CDR1 is SQVTM, CDR2 ANQGSEA. The CDR3 runs to 12 residues. With 7 bases removed from V and 4 bases from J, the gap between germline ends came to 13 bases. The data originate from a study of cytomegalovirus exposure and HLA in healthy donors. Study context: HLA-typed donors were the source of 83 million or so unique TCRs, which an early data release held. Regarding the study as a whole: A later analysis reportedly found fewer N-insertions in an Asian-associated ancestry cluster than the approximately 700-donor mean. Reports showed the classifier diagnosing cytomegalovirus status with high specificity and sensitivity. The study flagged 150 to 200 TCR beta chains as cytomegalovirus-associated.

PCR amplification relied on 60 Vbeta primers (plus 13 Jbeta primers). The protocol was immunoSEQ multiplex PCR, while the TCRdb copy is restricted to in-frame clones and leaves out a portion. Among more than 45,000 clones listed, around 68% were seen once. The material sequenced was PBMCs. The rearrangement links TRBV29-1 to TRBJ1-1, with D possibly matching TRBD1 (6 bases). The sequence came from a man younger than 40 in good health and CMV-seronegative. In DNA form, the CDR3 reads TGCAGCGGGATCACAGGGATCACTGAAGCTTTCTTT. Amino acid sequence: CSGITGITEAFF.